These 26 T cell receptor beta chains came from one sample sequenced in a study of regulatory T cells in long-lasting Graves disease. Sequencing libraries for TCR beta were prepared with iRepertoire HTBI primers and Arm-PCR of CDR3 regions. MiXCR, applied by TCRdb to the multiplex PCR reads, yields one record per CDR3 protein. The sample lists about 540,000 distinct CDR3 sequences; about 14% were seen once. Time point denoted: newly diagnosed GD, antithyroid drugs for less than 3 months. The TCR library was made from RNA that had been extracted from PBMCs in TRIzol. The same sample was also used in a study of T cells in Graves' hyperthyroidism and ophthalmopathy.

The source was peripheral blood mononuclear cells (PBMCs), collected at new diagnosis, from a patient treated with antithyroid drugs. The receptors shown here come from a man aged 25-45 years with Graves disease.

The genes are TRBV20-1 and TRBJ1-1; D is undetermined. V shed 4 bases and J shed 8 bases, with 11 bases lying between them. The length of the CDR3 is 11 residues. Germline V gene sequence: CDR1 DFQATT, CDR2 SNEGSKA (reference sequence). The CDR3 loop is CSAKSAPEAFF. The CDR3 DNA is TGCAGTGCTAAGTCGGCCCCCGAAGCTTTCTTT.

V is TRBV5-1 and J is TRBJ1-2, with D perhaps TRBD1 (6 bases). This CDR3 has 17 residues. Germline-derived CDR1 and CDR2 are SGHRS and YFSETQ. Trimming left V 0 bases short and J 1 base short, with 16 bases between. CDR3 coding DNA: TGCGCCAGCAGCTTGGGGGACACTCGGGGTATTAACTATGGCTACACCTTC. Residues: CASSLGDTRGINYGYTF.

The sample holds many counts of this clonotype. V is TRBV27 and J is TRBJ2-3, with D uncertain. Germline V gene lookup returns CDR1 MNHEY and CDR2 SMNVEV (reference sequence). V lost 1 base and J 3 bases, leaving 11 bases between the germline ends. There are 15 residues in the CDR3. In DNA form, the CDR3 reads TGTGCCAGCAGTTTATTAGGGTACGAGACAGATACGCAGTATTTT. The encoded protein is CASSLLGYETDTQYF.

In its sample, this clonotype was seen many times. V is TRBV12-3 or TRBV12-4 and J is TRBJ2-5; TRBD2 aligns across 10 bases. The CDR3 contains 17 residues. V dropped 6 bases and J dropped 3; count of bases not matched to a gene: 13. CDR3 amino acids: CASRLPGLARTEETQYF. In DNA form, the CDR3 reads TGTGCCAGCAGGTTACCGGGACTAGCGCGAACTGAAGAGACCCAGTACTTC.

This clonotype was detected ten times or more. V gene TRBV6-5 combines with J gene TRBJ1-1; D is unresolved. The germline V and J ends were trimmed by 0 bases and 7 bases, with 9 bases remaining between them. The length of the CDR3 is 13 residues. Germline values: CDR1 MNHEY, CDR2 SVGAGI. CDR3 coding DNA: TGTGCCAGCAGTTACTCGAAACCCAATGAAGCTTTCTTT. This codes for CASSYSKPNEAFF.

This clonotype was detected only a few times. The rearrangement links TRBV30 to TRBJ1-4; a weak D match, TRBD1 (6 bases). Germline loops: CDR1 GTSNPN, CDR2 SVGIG (reference sequence). Trimming stripped 3 bases from V and 7 bases from J, with 18 bases between. The CDR3 is 15 amino acids. DNA of the CDR3: TGTGCCTGGAGCGAAATCGGGGGCGCGGGTGAAAAACTGTTTTTT. As protein: CAWSEIGGAGEKLFF.

The CDR3 sequence is CASSFLQGLNEQFF. The CDR3 nucleotides are TGTGCCAGCAGCTTCCTACAGGGCCTCAATGAGCAGTTCTTC. V gene TRBV5-6 combines with J gene TRBJ2-1, with D tentatively TRBD1 (6 bases). The CDR3 contains 14 residues. CDR1 SGHDT and CDR2 YYEEEE come from the germline V gene. Trimming pared 2 bases from V and 6 bases from J, leaving 12 bases between.

This clonotype was seen ten or more times. This chain connects TRBV20-1 to TRBJ2-7; 9 positions agree with TRBD1. Germline assignment: CDR1 DFQATT and CDR2 SNEGSKA (reference sequence). The CDR3 is made up of 12 amino acids. V was pared by 7 bases and J by 4 bases, with 5 bases of the junction left unmatched. The CDR3 region has the DNA TGCAGTGTCGCGACAGGGGGGTACGAGCAGTACTTC. It codes for CSVATGGYEQYF.

This clonotype has a count of ten or more. The chain is built from TRBV9 and TRBJ1-2; 9 bases line up with TRBD1. CDR1 and CDR2 from the germline V gene are SGDLS and YYNGEE. Trimming cost V 1 base and J 7 bases; bases outside gene matches: 8. The CDR3 covers 15 residues. The CDR3 DNA follows: TGTGCCAGCAGCGTAAGGGGACAGGGTCAGAGTGGCTACACCTTC. Protein: CASSVRGQGQSGYTF.

This clonotype was picked up a small number of times. The chain uses TRBV7-7 and TRBJ2-1; D is undetermined. The CDR3 consists of 16 residues. The V end was cut by 3 bases, the J end by 4 bases, with 16 bases between. Germline CDR1 is SSHAT and CDR2 is FNYEAQ (reference sequence). The CDR3 DNA reads TGTGCCAGCAGCTTCGATTGGTTCGCCCCTTACAATGAGCAGTTCTTC. Its translation is CASSFDWFAPYNEQFF.

Only a few counts were recorded for this clonotype. A much larger clone is a single base away; this may be a read error. The gene calls are TRBV5-1 and TRBJ2-3; 7 bases are shared with TRBD2. The CDR3 has 16 amino acids. Germline V gene data show CDR1 as SGHRS and CDR2 as YFSETQ. DNA of the CDR3: TGCGCCGGCAGCCCTGGGAGCGGGGCTACCACAGATACGCAGTATTTT. Protein sequence: CAGSPGSGATTDTQYF.

This clonotype came up many times. This chain links TRBV12-3 or TRBV12-4 with TRBJ2-2; no reliable D call. This CDR3 is built from 14 residues. With 2 bases removed from V and 1 base from J, the gap between germline ends came to 5 bases. This CDR3 is CASSLPENTGELFF. For the CDR3, the DNA is TGTGCCAGCAGTTTACCAGAGAACACCGGGGAGCTGTTTTTT.

This clonotype occurred once. This may be a read error: a much more frequent sequence differs by one nucleotide. V usage is TRBV6-2 or TRBV6-3 and J usage is TRBJ1-1, with 7 bases aligning to TRBD1. Germline values: CDR1 MNHEY, CDR2 SVGEGT. This CDR3 region has 16 residues. The CDR3 nucleotides read TGTGCCAGCACTTTTGGGACAGTATTTCGGTTCGGAGAAGCTCTCTTT. It yields the protein CASTFGTVFRFGEALF.

The table lists this clonotype with a few counts. CDR3: CASSYSGASGRGSRFF. DNA for the CDR3: TGTGCCAGCAGTTACTCAGGGGCTAGCGGGAGGGGCTCGAGGTTCTTC. The chain uses TRBV6-5 and TRBJ2-1; 12 bases agree with TRBD2. CDR3 length: 16 residues. Germline V gene sequence: CDR1 MNHEY, CDR2 SVGAGI. After removal of 0 bases from V and 15 bases from J, the junction contained 12 bases not matched to a gene.

The sample holds many counts of this clonotype. This chain joins TRBV27 and TRBJ1-6, with D hard to call. V was pared by 3 bases and J by 7 bases, with 13 bases between. Germline V CDR1 and CDR2: MNHEY, SMNVEV (reference sequence). The CDR3 has 15 residues. CDR3 region: CASSFYPHLNSPLHF. CDR3 sequence (DNA): TGTGCCAGCAGTTTTTATCCCCACCTCAATTCACCCCTCCACTTT.

The V gene is TRBV20-1, the J gene TRBJ2-1, with unresolved D. The CDR3 spans 13 residues. Germline assignment: CDR1 DFQATT and CDR2 SNEGSKA (reference sequence). The ends were cut back, 2 bases at V and 6 bases at J, with 11 bases in the middle. The chain's CDR3 is CSARYVRGNEQFF. The CDR3 DNA follows: TGCAGTGCTAGATACGTCCGAGGCAATGAGCAGTTCTTC.

V and J are TRBV29-1 and TRBJ1-2, with D possibly TRBD1 on 5 matching bases. Deletions cut 3 bases from V and 7 bases from J, with 12 bases between. The germline gives CDR1 SQVTM, CDR2 ANQGSEA. The CDR3 is 12 amino acids. The DNA of the CDR3 is TGCAGCGTTGAGGGGGGGGGGGTTGGCTACACCTTC. Amino acid sequence: CSVEGGGVGYTF. Variable domain in full (rest from reference TRBV29-1 and TRBJ1-2): SAVISQKPSRDICQRGTSLTIQCQVDSQVTMMFWYRQQPGQSLTLIATANQGSEATYESGFVIDKFPISRPNLTFSTLTVSNMSPEDSSIYLCSVEGGGVGYTFGSGTRLTVV.

This clonotype occurred many times. This chain links TRBV6-1 with TRBJ1-6, with 8 nucleotides matching TRBD1. After removal of 6 bases from V and 9 bases from J, the junction contained 13 bases not matched to a gene. Germline loops: CDR1 MNHNS, CDR2 SASEGT. This CDR3 comprises 16 residues. CDR3 bases: TGTGCCAGCAGCCTAATCCAGGGGGCGCTTAGTTCACCCCTCCACTTT. It yields the protein CASSLIQGALSSPLHF.

This clonotype was found many times. The CDR3 DNA reads as TGTGCCAGCGGCTCCTACAATGAGCAGTTCTTC. Its protein product is CASGSYNEQFF. The chain carries TRBV2 and TRBJ2-1; D unresolved. The V gene lost 8 bases and the J gene lost 0 bases, with 2 bases spanning the gap. The length of the CDR3 is 11 residues. Germline values: CDR1 SNHLY, CDR2 FYNNEI.

V is TRBV24-1 and J is TRBJ2-4, with 10 bases lining up with TRBD1. V lost 4 bases and J lost 1; bases outside the gene matches: 3. This CDR3 is 16 amino acids long. The germline V gene encodes CDR1 KGHDR and CDR2 SFDVKD. This CDR3 reads CATSEGTGVAKNIQYF. The CDR3 DNA follows: TGTGCCACCAGTGAGGGGACAGGGGTGGCCAAAAACATTCAGTACTTC.

This clonotype was picked up a small number of times. DNA of the CDR3: TGTGCCAGCAGCCAAGATCCGGCGGGAGGGCCCGATACGCAGTATTTT. This encodes CASSQDPAGGPDTQYF. The gene calls are TRBV3-1 and TRBJ2-3; TRBD2 matches 9 bases. This CDR3 comprises 16 residues. Unmatched junction bases numbered 7, after V lost 0 bases and J lost 6 bases. From germline, CDR1 is LGHDT and CDR2 YNNKEL (reference sequence).

This clonotype was picked up many times. The V and J genes are TRBV27 and TRBJ2-3; unclear D gene. The germline V gene encodes CDR1 MNHEY and CDR2 SMNVEV (reference sequence). This CDR3 comprises 17 residues. The V end lost 2 bases, the J end lost 4 bases, and 19 bases lay between the germline ends. The CDR3 DNA sequence: TGTGCCAGCAGTTTAATCGGATCACACGGGTCCGCAGATACGCAGTATTTT. It specifies CASSLIGSHGSADTQYF.

This chain connects TRBV18 to TRBJ2-4; D perhaps matches TRBD1 (5 bases). Germline lookup yields CDR1 KGHSH and CDR2 LQKENI. V lost 4 bases, J lost 8 bases, and 15 bases lay in between. CDR3 length equals 14 residues. DNA for the CDR3: TGTGCCAGCTCACTAAGCAGCTCCAGGGACATTCAGTACTTC. This encodes CASSLSSSRDIQYF.

The V gene is TRBV7-9, the J gene TRBJ1-6; 9 bases align to TRBD1. CDR1 and CDR2 from the germline V gene are SEHNR and FQNEAQ (reference sequence). There are 13 residues in the CDR3. The V segment lost 7 bases and the J segment 7 bases; nucleotides outside the gene matches: 2. Here the CDR3 DNA reads TGTGCCAGCAAAACAGGGGGCAATTCACCCCTCCACTTT. It codes for CASKTGGNSPLHF.

This clonotype was observed at least ten times. The V and J genes are TRBV28 and TRBJ1-5, with D perhaps TRBD1 (5 bases). The CDR3 runs 13 residues. Trimming removed 5 bases at V and 6 bases at J, with 11 bases between. The V gene's germline CDR1 is MDHEN and CDR2 SYDVKM. In DNA, the CDR3 is TGTGCCAGCAGTATGGGGGTTAGTCAGCCCCAGCATTTT. Residues: CASSMGVSQPQHF.

This clonotype was recorded many times. The chain couples TRBV20-1 to TRBJ2-5, with 10 bases identical to TRBD2. CDR1 DFQATT and CDR2 SNEGSKA come from the germline V gene (reference sequence). The V gene end was trimmed by 4 bases and the J gene end by 0 bases; junction bases not matched to a gene: 2. The CDR3 loop spans 14 amino acids. The CDR3 DNA is TGCAGTGCTACTAGCGGGAGCCACCAAGAGACCCAGTACTTC. Its protein product is CSATSGSHQETQYF.